Shown below are 27 T cell receptor beta chains from a single sample sequenced in a study of siplizumab effects on memory and regulatory T cells. Method: immunoSEQ multiplex PCR; TCRdb's copy keeps in-frame clones and lacks some. The top ten clones hold approximately 3.4% of a sample with around 58,000 clones, less than 85% of them seen once. The sequenced material came from memory CD4+ T cells sorted from blood. The receptors originated from a human donor in good health.

This chain uses TRBV5-1 with TRBJ2-1; 16 nucleotides align to TRBD2. V shed 4 bases, J shed 7 bases, and the junction held 5 bases outside the gene matches. CDR1 is SGHRS, CDR2 YFSETQ, per germline. This CDR3 is 16 amino acids long. The CDR3 protein is CASSPGLAGGRNEQFF. In nucleotides, the CDR3 is TGCGCCAGCAGCCCGGGACTAGCGGGAGGGAGAAATGAGCAGTTCTTC. Looking up the rest from reference TRBV5-1 and TRBJ2-1 gives the full variable domain: KAGVTQTPRYLIKTRGQQVTLSCSPISGHRSVSWYQQTPGQGLQFLFEYFSETQRNKGNFPGRFSGRQFSNSRSEMNVSTLELGDSALYLCASSPGLAGGRNEQFFGPGTRLTVL.

This clone appeared a few times. The V call is TRBV2, the J call TRBJ2-2; 10 nucleotides match TRBD1. The CDR3 totals 15 residues. The junction had 11 bases not matched to a gene; V was cut back by 10 bases and J by 6 bases. Germline V gene sequence: CDR1 SNHLY, CDR2 FYNNEI. CDR3 sequence reads: CATRGDGQGAGELFF. CDR3 DNA sequence: TGTGCCACCAGGGGTGACGGACAGGGGGCCGGGGAGCTGTTTTTT.

This sequence joins TRBV5-1 and TRBJ2-2; a weak D match, TRBD2 (6 bases). Germline values: CDR1 SGHRS, CDR2 YFSETQ. The CDR3 length is 15 residues. V gave up 7 bases and J gave up 6 bases, with 19 bases separating them. DNA of the CDR3: TGCGCCAGCTCCAAAGCGGGTCTGGAATCCGGGGAGCTGTTTTTT. It specifies CASSKAGLESGELFF.

The chain uses TRBV7-2 and TRBJ1-5, with D possibly being TRBD1 (5 bases). Per germline, CDR1 SGHTA and CDR2 FQGNSA. The V and J ends lost 5 bases and 8 bases respectively, with 10 bases between them. The CDR3 totals 12 residues. This CDR3 reads CASSRDREPQHF. DNA of the CDR3: TGTGCCAGCAGCCGGGACCGAGAGCCCCAGCATTTT.

This clone was found a few times. The chain has TRBV28 and TRBJ1-1, with D possibly TRBD1 on 5 matching bases. Trimming shortened V by 2 bases and J by 0 bases, and 10 bases separated the two germline ends. Germline-derived CDR1 and CDR2 are MDHEN and SYDVKM. This CDR3 has 15 amino acids. This chain's CDR3 is CASSLMDTVNTEAFF. For the CDR3, the DNA is TGTGCCAGCAGTTTAATGGACACCGTGAACACTGAAGCTTTCTTT.

The V and J genes are TRBV27 and TRBJ2-7; D uncertain. Germline CDR1 MNHEY, CDR2 SMNVEV (reference sequence). The CDR3 totals 14 residues. The V end lost 4 bases, the J end lost 6 bases, and 16 bases lay between the germline ends. The CDR3 region has the DNA TGTGCCAGCAGTTCTAGGAATCTGGGAACCGAGCAGTACTTC. Amino acids: CASSSRNLGTEQYF.

The chain's CDR3 is CASSSYRSRRTDTQYF. DNA of the CDR3: TGTGCCAGCAGCTCCTACAGGTCTCGACGTACAGATACGCAGTATTTT. The rearrangement uses TRBV5-4 and TRBJ2-3, with D possibly TRBD1 on 5 matching bases. V was shortened by 3 bases and J by 3 bases, with 17 bases between the two germline ends. Germline CDR1 and CDR2: SGHNT and YYREEE (reference sequence). The CDR3 has 16 amino acids.

The V call is TRBV5-1, the J call TRBJ1-1, with TRBD1 as a possible D gene (6 bases). The CDR3 extends over 16 amino acids. Germline V CDR1 and CDR2: SGHRS, YFSETQ. V gave up 1 base and J gave up 1 base, with 14 bases separating them. Here the CDR3 reads CASSLIQGRQNTEAFF. CDR3 bases: TGCGCCAGCAGCTTGATCCAGGGGAGACAGAACACTGAAGCTTTCTTT.

The chain employs TRBV4-1 and TRBJ2-3; D may be TRBD1 or TRBD2 (5 bases each). This CDR3 contains 15 residues. Per the germline V gene, CDR1 is MGHRA and CDR2 is YSYEKL. V lost 5 bases and J 1 base, leaving 13 bases between the germline ends. The CDR3 nucleotides are TGCGCCAGCAGCGATGGGACCGCCGGCACAGATACGCAGTATTTT. It encodes CASSDGTAGTDTQYF.

V usage is TRBV6-5 and J usage is TRBJ2-5; a weak D match, TRBD1 (6 bases). CDR1 and CDR2 (germline): MNHEY, SVGAGI. The V end was cut by 4 bases, the J end by 0 bases, with 9 bases between. This CDR3 comprises 14 residues. Written as DNA, the CDR3 is TGTGCCAGCAGTTCTACAGGGTACCAAGAGACCCAGTACTTC. Translation gives CASSSTGYQETQYF.

V is TRBV6-4 and J is TRBJ2-1; D perhaps matches TRBD2 (5 bases). Trimming removed 4 bases from V and 8 bases from J, with 9 bases in between. From germline, CDR1 is MRHNA and CDR2 SNTAGT. The CDR3 spans 12 residues. CDR3 protein: CASSGGSHEQFF. The CDR3, as DNA: TGTGCCAGCAGTGGCGGGTCCCATGAGCAGTTCTTC.

The chain uses TRBV2 and TRBJ1-5; D may be TRBD1 (5 bases). V lost 4 bases to trimming and J lost 3 bases, with 10 bases between them. The CDR3 length is 14 residues. The germline CDR1 and CDR2 sequences are SNHLY and FYNNEI. The CDR3 nucleotides are TGTGCCAGCAGTGGGGACGGCTACAATCAGCCCCAGCATTTT. Translation: CASSGDGYNQPQHF.

The chain recombines TRBV6-5 with TRBJ1-2; the D is unclear. Germline V gene data show CDR1 as MNHEY and CDR2 as SVGAGI. With 0 bases removed from V and 4 bases from J, the gap between germline ends came to 6 bases. The CDR3 is 13 residues long. The CDR3 reads CASSYSGIYGYTF. For the CDR3, the DNA is TGTGCCAGCAGTTACTCGGGGATCTATGGCTACACCTTC.

This clone occurred many times. The chain links TRBV6-5 to TRBJ1-1, with D hard to call. From germline, CDR1 is MNHEY and CDR2 SVGAGI. The CDR3 is 11 amino acids. The V end was cut by 8 bases, the J end by 10 bases, with 14 bases between. In DNA form, the CDR3 reads TGTGCCAGCGGCCCCGAGCGAGCAGCTTTCTTT. The encoded protein is CASGPERAAFF.

V usage is TRBV29-1 and J usage is TRBJ2-2; D unresolved. This CDR3 is built from 11 residues. CDR1 is SQVTM and CDR2 is ANQGSEA in the germline V gene. Trimming took 4 bases from V and 4 from J, leaving 4 bases between them. CDR3 coding DNA: TGCAGCGTTGCAGGCACCGGGGAGCTGTTTTTT. It translates to CSVAGTGELFF.

J is TRBJ2-7 and V is TRBV7-6, with D perhaps matching TRBD1 or TRBD2 (5 bases each). V was shortened by 5 bases and J by 7 bases, with 12 bases between the two germline ends. The germline V gene encodes CDR1 SGHVS and CDR2 FNYEAQ. This CDR3 is 12 amino acids long. CDR3 sequence: CASSLRGEEQYF. The CDR3 coding sequence is TGTGCCAGCAGCCTCCGGGGCGAGGAGCAGTACTTC.

The rearrangement links TRBV6-5 to TRBJ1-5, with TRBD1 as a possible D gene (6 bases). V gave up 5 bases and J gave up 6 bases, with 14 bases separating them. Germline V gene sequence: CDR1 MNHEY, CDR2 SVGAGI. The CDR3 totals 14 residues. Here the CDR3 reads CASSDLGGPQPQHF. The CDR3 nucleotides are TGTGCCAGCAGTGACCTGGGGGGGCCTCAGCCCCAGCATTTT.

The V and J genes are TRBV18 and TRBJ2-7; 7 nucleotides match TRBD2. This CDR3 region has 13 residues. CDR1 KGHSH and CDR2 LQKENI come from the germline V gene. V shed 2 bases and J 3 bases; nucleotides not matched to a gene: 1. Here the CDR3 reads CASSPGGVYEQYF. In nucleotides, the CDR3 is TGTGCCAGCTCACCAGGGGGGGTCTACGAGCAGTACTTC. The whole variable domain, filled in from reference TRBV18 and TRBJ2-7, reads NAGVMQNPRHLVRRRGQEARLRCSPMKGHSHVYWYRQLPEEGLKFMVYLQKENIIDESGMPKERFSAEFPKEGPSILRIQQVVRGDSAAYFCASSPGGVYEQYFGPGTRLTVT.

The chain links TRBV4-1 to TRBJ2-6, with D uncertain. V was shortened by 1 base and J by 0 bases, with 10 bases between the two germline ends. The V gene's germline CDR1 is MGHRA and CDR2 YSYEKL. The CDR3 runs 17 residues. CDR3 sequence: CASSQGQVISGANVLTF. The CDR3 DNA reads as TGCGCCAGCAGCCAAGGTCAGGTGATCTCTGGGGCCAACGTCCTGACTTTC.

In DNA, the CDR3 is TGCGCCAGCAGCCAAGGGGGTAGCGGGGGTGCCGAAAGGCAGTATTTT. The encoded protein is CASSQGGSGGAERQYF. The J gene is TRBJ2-3, the V gene TRBV4-1; 9 bases map to TRBD2. The CDR3 extends over 16 amino acids. The trim removed 1 base at V and 11 bases at J, leaving 13 bases unmatched. CDR1 and CDR2 (germline): MGHRA, YSYEKL.

J is TRBJ1-1 and V is TRBV19; D perhaps matches TRBD1 (6 bases). Germline assignment: CDR1 LNHDA and CDR2 SQIVND (reference sequence). The CDR3 runs 12 residues. Trimming stripped 5 bases from V and 8 bases from J, with 12 bases between. The CDR3 sequence: CASSLRQAEAFF. For the CDR3, the DNA is TGTGCCAGTAGTCTGAGACAGGCAGAAGCTTTCTTT. The complete variable domain, with remaining parts taken from reference TRBV19 and TRBJ1-1, reads DGGITQSPKYLFRKEGQNVTLSCEQNLNHDAMYWYRQDPGQGLRLIYYSQIVNDFQKGDIAEGYSVSREKKESFPLTVTSAQKNPTAFYLCASSLRQAEAFFGQGTRLTVV.

CDR3 residues: CASSAIWNTEAFF. The DNA of the CDR3 is TGTGCCAGTAGTGCAATCTGGAACACTGAAGCTTTCTTT. The genes are TRBV19 and TRBJ1-1; D remains ambiguous. This CDR3 region has 13 residues. The V gene lost 5 bases and the J gene lost 1 base, with 8 bases spanning the gap. Germline CDR1 and CDR2: LNHDA and SQIVND (reference sequence).

This clone was counted once. The rearrangement links TRBV19 to TRBJ2-7; 9 nucleotides line up with TRBD1. The CDR3 is 13 amino acids. V was pared by 10 bases and J by 3 bases, with 7 bases of the junction left unmatched. The germline V gene encodes CDR1 LNHDA and CDR2 SQIVND (reference sequence). The CDR3 region is CATTSGQGYEQYF. CDR3 DNA sequence: TGTGCCACTACCTCGGGACAGGGCTACGAGCAGTACTTC.

In its sample, this clone was seen a few times. One end of the junction varies from germline; a read error may be responsible. CDR3 nucleotide sequence: TGTGCCACCAGCAGAGGGAACGGCGAGAGTTCAATCTTT. Amino acid sequence: CATSRGNGESSIF. The chain combines TRBV15 with TRBJ1-1; no definite D call. The CDR3 covers 13 residues. The germline CDR1 and CDR2 sequences are LNHNV and YYDKDF (reference sequence).

The chain couples TRBV12-5 to TRBJ2-5, with TRBD1 identical over 7 bases. Germline values: CDR1 LGHNT, CDR2 FRNRAP. The trim removed 2 bases at V and 4 bases at J, leaving 7 bases unmatched. The CDR3 contains 15 residues. This CDR3 reads CASGLPDRVGETQYF. For the CDR3, the DNA is TGTGCTAGTGGTTTGCCTGACAGGGTCGGAGAGACCCAGTACTTC.

This chain uses TRBV5-8 with TRBJ1-4, with D perhaps TRBD1 (5 bases). The CDR3 has 16 residues. Trimming removed 7 bases at V and 7 bases at J, with 23 bases between. Germline values: CDR1 SGHTS, CDR2 YDEGEE. Here the CDR3 DNA reads TGTGCCAGCGTTCTTGAATGGTCGAATGGGGGTGAAAAACTGTTTTTT. Translation: CASVLEWSNGGEKLFF.

The rearrangement joins TRBV4-2 to TRBJ1-2; 8 bases are shared with TRBD1. Germline V gene data show CDR1 as LGHNA and CDR2 as YNFKEQ. The CDR3 spans 19 residues. V was pared by 0 bases and J by 4 bases, with 16 bases of the junction left unmatched. The CDR3 sequence is CASSQDRGGQGRSGYGYTF. Written as DNA, the CDR3 is TGTGCCAGCAGCCAAGATCGGGGCGGACAGGGAAGATCGGGCTATGGCTACACCTTC.